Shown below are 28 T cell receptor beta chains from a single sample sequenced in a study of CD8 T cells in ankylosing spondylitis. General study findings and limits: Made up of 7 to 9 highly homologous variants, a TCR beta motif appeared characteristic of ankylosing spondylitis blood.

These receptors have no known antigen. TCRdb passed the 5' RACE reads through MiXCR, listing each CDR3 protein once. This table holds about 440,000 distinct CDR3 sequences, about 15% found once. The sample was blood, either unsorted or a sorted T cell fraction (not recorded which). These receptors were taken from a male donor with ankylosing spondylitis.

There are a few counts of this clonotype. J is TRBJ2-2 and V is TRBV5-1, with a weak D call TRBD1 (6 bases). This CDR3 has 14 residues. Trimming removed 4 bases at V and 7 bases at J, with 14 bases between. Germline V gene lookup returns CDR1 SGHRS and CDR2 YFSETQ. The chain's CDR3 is CASSPGHRDGELFF. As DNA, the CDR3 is TGCGCCAGCAGCCCGGGACATAGGGACGGGGAGCTGTTTTTT.

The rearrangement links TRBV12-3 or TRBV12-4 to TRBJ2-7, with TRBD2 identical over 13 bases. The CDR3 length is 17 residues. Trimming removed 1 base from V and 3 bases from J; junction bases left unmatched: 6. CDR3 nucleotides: TGTGCCAGCAGTTTAGGGACTAGCGGGAGTTTGAGCTACGAGCAGTACTTC. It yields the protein CASSLGTSGSLSYEQYF.

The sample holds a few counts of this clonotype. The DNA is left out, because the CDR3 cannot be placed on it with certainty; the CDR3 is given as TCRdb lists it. CDR3 protein: CASSLSGTEAPGSCFF. The J gene is TRBJ2-2, the V gene TRBV9; the table assigns TRBD1, which was not confirmed against the DNA. The CDR3 is 16 amino acids in total, end residues counted. CDR1 SGDLS and CDR2 YYNGEE come from the germline V gene.

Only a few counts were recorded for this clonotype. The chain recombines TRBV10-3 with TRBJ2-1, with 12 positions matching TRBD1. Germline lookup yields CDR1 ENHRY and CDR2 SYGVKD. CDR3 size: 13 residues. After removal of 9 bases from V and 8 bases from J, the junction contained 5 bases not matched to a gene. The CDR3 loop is CAIRDRGHDEQFF. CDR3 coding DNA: TGTGCCATTAGGGACAGGGGGCACGATGAGCAGTTCTTC.

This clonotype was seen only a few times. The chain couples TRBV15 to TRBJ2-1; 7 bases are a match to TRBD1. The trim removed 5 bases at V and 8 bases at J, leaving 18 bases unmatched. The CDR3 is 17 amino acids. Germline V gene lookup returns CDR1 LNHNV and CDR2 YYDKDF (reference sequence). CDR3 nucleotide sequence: TGTGCCACCAGCGAGGTACTCGGGACAGTAATCCCATATGAGCAGTTCTTC. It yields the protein CATSEVLGTVIPYEQFF. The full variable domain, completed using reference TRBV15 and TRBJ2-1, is DAMVIQNPRYQVTQFGKPVTLSCSQTLNHNVMYWYQQKSSQAPKLLFHYYDKDFNNEADTPDNFQSRRPNTSFCFLDIRSPGLGDTAMYLCATSEVLGTVIPYEQFFGPGTRLTVL.

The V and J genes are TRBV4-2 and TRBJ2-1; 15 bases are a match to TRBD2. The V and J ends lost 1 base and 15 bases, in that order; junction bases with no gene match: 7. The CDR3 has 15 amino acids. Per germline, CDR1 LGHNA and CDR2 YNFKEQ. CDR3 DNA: TGTGCCAGCAGCCAAGGGACTAGCGGGAGGGTCGATAGGTTCTTC. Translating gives CASSQGTSGRVDRFF.

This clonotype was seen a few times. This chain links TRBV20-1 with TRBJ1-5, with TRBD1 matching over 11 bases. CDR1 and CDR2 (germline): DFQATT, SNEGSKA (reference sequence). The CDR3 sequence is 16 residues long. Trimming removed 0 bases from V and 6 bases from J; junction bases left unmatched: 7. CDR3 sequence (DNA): TGCAGTGCTAGAGACCGGGACAGGGGGAAGTCTCAGCCCCAGCATTTT. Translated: CSARDRDRGKSQPQHF.

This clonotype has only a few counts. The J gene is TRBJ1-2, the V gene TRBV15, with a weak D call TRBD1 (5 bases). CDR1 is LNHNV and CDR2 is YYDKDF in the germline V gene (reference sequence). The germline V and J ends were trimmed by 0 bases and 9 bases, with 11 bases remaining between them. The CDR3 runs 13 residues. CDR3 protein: CATSRDLVGRYTF. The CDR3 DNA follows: TGTGCCACCAGCAGAGATCTAGTGGGGCGCTACACCTTC. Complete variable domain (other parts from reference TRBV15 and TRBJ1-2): DAMVIQNPRYQVTQFGKPVTLSCSQTLNHNVMYWYQQKSSQAPKLLFHYYDKDFNNEADTPDNFQSRRPNTSFCFLDIRSPGLGDTAMYLCATSRDLVGRYTFGSGTRLTVV.

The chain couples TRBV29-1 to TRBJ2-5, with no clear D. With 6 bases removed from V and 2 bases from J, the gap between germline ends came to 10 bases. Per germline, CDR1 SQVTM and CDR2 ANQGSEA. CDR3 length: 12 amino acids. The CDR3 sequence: CSVAELQETQYF. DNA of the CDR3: TGCAGCGTAGCAGAGTTGCAAGAGACCCAGTACTTC.

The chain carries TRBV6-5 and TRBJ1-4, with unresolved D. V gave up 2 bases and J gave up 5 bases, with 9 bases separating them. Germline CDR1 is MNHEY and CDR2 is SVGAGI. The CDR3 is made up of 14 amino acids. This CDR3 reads CASSYEGFNEKLFF. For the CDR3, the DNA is TGTGCCAGCAGTTACGAAGGATTCAATGAAAAACTGTTTTTT.

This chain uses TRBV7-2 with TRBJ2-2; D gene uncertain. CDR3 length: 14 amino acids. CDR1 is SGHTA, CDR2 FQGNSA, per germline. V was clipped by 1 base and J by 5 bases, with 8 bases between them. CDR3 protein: CASSLDSSTGELFF. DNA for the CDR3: TGTGCCAGCAGCTTAGATTCTTCGACCGGGGAGCTGTTTTTT.

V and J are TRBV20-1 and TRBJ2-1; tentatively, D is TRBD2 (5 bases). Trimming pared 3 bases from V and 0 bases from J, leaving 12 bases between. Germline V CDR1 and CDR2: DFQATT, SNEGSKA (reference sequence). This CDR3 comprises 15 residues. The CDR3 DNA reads TGCAGTGCTAGTTCAAAAGCGGACTCCTACAATGAGCAGTTCTTC. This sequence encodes CSASSKADSYNEQFF.

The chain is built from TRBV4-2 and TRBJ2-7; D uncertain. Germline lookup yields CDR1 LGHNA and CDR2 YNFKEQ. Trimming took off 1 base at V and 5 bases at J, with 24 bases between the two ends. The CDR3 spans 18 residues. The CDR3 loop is CASSQGISSFTGPHEQYF. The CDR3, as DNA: TGTGCCAGCAGCCAAGGAATTAGTTCGTTTACCGGGCCTCACGAGCAGTACTTC.

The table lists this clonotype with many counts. The CDR3 region is CASSSSMGEVSGANVLTF. The DNA of the CDR3 is TGTGCCAGCAGCTCCTCTATGGGGGAGGTCTCTGGGGCCAACGTCCTGACTTTC. The rearrangement uses TRBV4-2 and TRBJ2-6; the D gene is possibly TRBD2 (6 bases). The CDR3 loop spans 18 amino acids. V gave up 5 bases and J gave up 0 bases, with 17 bases separating them. Germline lookup yields CDR1 LGHNA and CDR2 YNFKEQ.

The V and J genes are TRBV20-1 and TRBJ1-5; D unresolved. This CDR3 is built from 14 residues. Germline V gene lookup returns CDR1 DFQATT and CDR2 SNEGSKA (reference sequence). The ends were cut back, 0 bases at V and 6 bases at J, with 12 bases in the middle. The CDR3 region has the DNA TGCAGTGCTAGAGATCGGTGGGTTGGTCAGCCCCAGCATTTT. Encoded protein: CSARDRWVGQPQHF.

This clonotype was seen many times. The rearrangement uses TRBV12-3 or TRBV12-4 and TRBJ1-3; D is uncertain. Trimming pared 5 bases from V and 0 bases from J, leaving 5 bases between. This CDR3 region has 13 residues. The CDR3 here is CASSQDSGNTIYF. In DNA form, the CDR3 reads TGTGCCAGCAGTCAGGACTCTGGAAACACCATATATTTT.

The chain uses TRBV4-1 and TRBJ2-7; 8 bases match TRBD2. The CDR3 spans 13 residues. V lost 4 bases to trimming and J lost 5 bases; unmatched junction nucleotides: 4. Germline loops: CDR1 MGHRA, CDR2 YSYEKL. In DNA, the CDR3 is TGCGCCAGCAGCCGGGGACTAGGAAACGAGCAGTACTTC. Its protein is CASSRGLGNEQYF.

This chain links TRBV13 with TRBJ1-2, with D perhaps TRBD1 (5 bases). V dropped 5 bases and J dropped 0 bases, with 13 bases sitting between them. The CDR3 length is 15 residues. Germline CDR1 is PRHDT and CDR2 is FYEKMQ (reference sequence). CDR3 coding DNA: TGTGCCAGCAGCCATCAGACAGCTCCTAACTATGGCTACACCTTC. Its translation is CASSHQTAPNYGYTF.

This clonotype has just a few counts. The CDR3 DNA reads as TGCGCCAGCAGCTTTCTTCTAGGGACAGGGGCGAACTATGGCTACACCTTC. It translates to CASSFLLGTGANYGYTF. The chain links TRBV5-1 to TRBJ1-2; 10 positions agree with TRBD1. Germline V gene sequence: CDR1 SGHRS, CDR2 YFSETQ. With 2 bases clipped from V and 2 bases from J, the junction kept 9 bases outside the gene matches. This CDR3 contains 17 residues.

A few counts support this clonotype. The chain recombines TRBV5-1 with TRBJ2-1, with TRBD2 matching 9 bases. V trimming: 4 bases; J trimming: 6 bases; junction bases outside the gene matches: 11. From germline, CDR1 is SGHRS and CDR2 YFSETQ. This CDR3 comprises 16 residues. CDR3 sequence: CASSGSGSHSRNEQFF. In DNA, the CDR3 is TGCGCCAGCAGCGGTAGCGGGAGTCATAGTCGCAATGAGCAGTTCTTC. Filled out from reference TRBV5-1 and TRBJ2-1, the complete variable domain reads KAGVTQTPRYLIKTRGQQVTLSCSPISGHRSVSWYQQTPGQGLQFLFEYFSETQRNKGNFPGRFSGRQFSNSRSEMNVSTLELGDSALYLCASSGSGSHSRNEQFFGPGTRLTVL.

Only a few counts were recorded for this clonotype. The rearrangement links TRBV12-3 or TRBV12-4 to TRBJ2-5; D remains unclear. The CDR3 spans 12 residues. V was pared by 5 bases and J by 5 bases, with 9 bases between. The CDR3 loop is CASSGASETQYF. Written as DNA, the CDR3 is TGTGCCAGCAGTGGAGCCTCGGAGACCCAGTACTTC.

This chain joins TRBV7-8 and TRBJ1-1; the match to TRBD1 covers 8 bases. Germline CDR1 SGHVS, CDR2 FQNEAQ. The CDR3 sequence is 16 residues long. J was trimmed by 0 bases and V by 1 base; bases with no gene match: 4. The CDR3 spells CASSLVGGQVNTEAFF. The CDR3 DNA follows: TGTGCCAGCAGCTTAGTGGGGGGACAGGTGAACACTGAAGCTTTCTTT.

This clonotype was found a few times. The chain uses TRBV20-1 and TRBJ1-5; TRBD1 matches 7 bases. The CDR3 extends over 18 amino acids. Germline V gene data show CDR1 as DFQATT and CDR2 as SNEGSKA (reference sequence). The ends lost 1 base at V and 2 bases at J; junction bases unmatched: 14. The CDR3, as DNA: TGCAGTGCTAGAGGACGAGGGGGCTGGCAGGGAGGCAATCAGCCCCAGCATTTT. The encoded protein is CSARGRGGWQGGNQPQHF.

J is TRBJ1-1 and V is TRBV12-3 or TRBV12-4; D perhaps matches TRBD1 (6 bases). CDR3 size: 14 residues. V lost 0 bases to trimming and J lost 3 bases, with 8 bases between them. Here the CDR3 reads CASSLAGGDTEAFF. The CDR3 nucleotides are TGTGCCAGCAGTTTAGCAGGGGGGGACACTGAAGCTTTCTTT.

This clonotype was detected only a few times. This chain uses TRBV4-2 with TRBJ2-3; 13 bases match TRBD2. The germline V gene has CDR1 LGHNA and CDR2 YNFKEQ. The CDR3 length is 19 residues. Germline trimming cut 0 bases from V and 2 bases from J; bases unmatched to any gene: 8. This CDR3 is CASSQEKLAGGANTDTQYF. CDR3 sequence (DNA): TGTGCCAGCAGCCAAGAAAAACTAGCGGGAGGGGCGAACACAGATACGCAGTATTTT.

In DNA form, the CDR3 reads TGCAGTGCTCAACAGGGCCCTAATGAAAAACTGTTTTTT. This codes for CSAQQGPNEKLFF. This chain connects TRBV20-1 to TRBJ1-4; D perhaps matches TRBD1 (6 bases). The V gene lost 5 bases and the J gene lost 3 bases, with 10 bases spanning the gap. Germline V gene lookup returns CDR1 DFQATT and CDR2 SNEGSKA (reference sequence). The CDR3 runs to 13 residues.

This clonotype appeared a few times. DNA for the CDR3: TGCAGCGTGGAGTTGTGGGACAGGGGGCCTCAAGAGCAGTTCTTC. It specifies CSVELWDRGPQEQFF. V gene TRBV29-1 combines with J gene TRBJ2-1, with 12 bases aligning to TRBD1. The ends lost 6 bases at V and 10 bases at J; junction bases unmatched: 13. This CDR3 comprises 15 residues. Per the germline V gene, CDR1 is SQVTM and CDR2 is ANQGSEA.

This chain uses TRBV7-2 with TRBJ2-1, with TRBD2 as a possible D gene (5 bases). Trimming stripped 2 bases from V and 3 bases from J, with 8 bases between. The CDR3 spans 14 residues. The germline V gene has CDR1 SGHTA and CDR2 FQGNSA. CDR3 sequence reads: CASSLMSGYNEQFF. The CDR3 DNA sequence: TGTGCCAGCAGCTTAATGAGCGGCTACAATGAGCAGTTCTTC.